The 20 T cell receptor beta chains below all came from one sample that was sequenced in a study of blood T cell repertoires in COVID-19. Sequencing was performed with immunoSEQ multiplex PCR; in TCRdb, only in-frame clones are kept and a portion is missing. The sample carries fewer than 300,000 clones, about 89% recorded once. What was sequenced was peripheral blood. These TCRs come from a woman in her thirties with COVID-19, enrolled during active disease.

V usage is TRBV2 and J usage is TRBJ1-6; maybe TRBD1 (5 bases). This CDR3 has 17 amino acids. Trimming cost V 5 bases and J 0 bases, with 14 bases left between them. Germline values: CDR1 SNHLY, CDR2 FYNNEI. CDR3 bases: TGTGCCAGCAGTAAGACAGCTCGGAGCTCCTATAATTCACCCCTCCACTTT. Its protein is CASSKTARSSYNSPLHF.

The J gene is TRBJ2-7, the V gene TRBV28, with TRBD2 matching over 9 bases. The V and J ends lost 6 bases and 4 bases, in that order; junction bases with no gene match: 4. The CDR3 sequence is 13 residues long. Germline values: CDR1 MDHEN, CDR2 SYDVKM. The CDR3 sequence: CASSSSGEYEQYF. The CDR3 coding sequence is TGTGCCAGCAGCTCTAGCGGGGAATACGAGCAGTACTTC.

The CDR3 sequence: CASSSDRVGETQYF. The CDR3 DNA reads TGTGCCAGCAGCTCGGACAGGGTCGGTGAGACCCAGTACTTC. The J gene is TRBJ2-5, the V gene TRBV7-7, with 8 bases lining up with TRBD1. Trimming took 4 bases from V and 5 from J; bases not matched to a gene: 6. From germline, CDR1 is SSHAT and CDR2 FNYEAQ (reference sequence). This CDR3 contains 14 residues.

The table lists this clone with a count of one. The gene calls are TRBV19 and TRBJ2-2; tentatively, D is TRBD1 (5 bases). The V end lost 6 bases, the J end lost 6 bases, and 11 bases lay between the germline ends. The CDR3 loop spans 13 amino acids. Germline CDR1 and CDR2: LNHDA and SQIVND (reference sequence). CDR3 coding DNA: TGTGCCAGTAGCCTTCAGGGCCCCGGGGAGCTGTTTTTT. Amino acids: CASSLQGPGELFF.

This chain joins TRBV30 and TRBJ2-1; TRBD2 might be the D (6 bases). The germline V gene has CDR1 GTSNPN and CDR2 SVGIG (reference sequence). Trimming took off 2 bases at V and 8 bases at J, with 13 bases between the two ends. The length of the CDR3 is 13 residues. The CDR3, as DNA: TGTGCCTGGAGTTTAACGGGAGTGCATGAGCAGTTCTTC. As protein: CAWSLTGVHEQFF.

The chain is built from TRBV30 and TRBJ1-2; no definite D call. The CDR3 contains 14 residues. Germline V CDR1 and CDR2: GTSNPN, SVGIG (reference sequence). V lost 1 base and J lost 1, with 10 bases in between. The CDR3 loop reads CAWSDRLDNYGYTF. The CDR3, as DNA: TGTGCCTGGAGTGACCGTTTAGATAACTATGGCTACACCTTC.

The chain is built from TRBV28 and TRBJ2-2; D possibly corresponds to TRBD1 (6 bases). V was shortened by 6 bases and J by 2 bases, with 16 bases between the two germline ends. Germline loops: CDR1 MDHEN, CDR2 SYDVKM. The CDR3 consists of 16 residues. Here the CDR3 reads CASRTRDISNTGELFF. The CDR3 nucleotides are TGTGCCAGCAGAACTCGGGACATCTCAAACACCGGGGAGCTGTTTTTT. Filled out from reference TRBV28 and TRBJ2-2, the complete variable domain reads DVKVTQSSRYLVKRTGEKVFLECVQDMDHENMFWYRQDPGLGLRLIYFSYDVKMKEKGDIPEGYSVSREKKERFSLILESASTNQTSMYLCASRTRDISNTGELFFGEGSRLTVL.

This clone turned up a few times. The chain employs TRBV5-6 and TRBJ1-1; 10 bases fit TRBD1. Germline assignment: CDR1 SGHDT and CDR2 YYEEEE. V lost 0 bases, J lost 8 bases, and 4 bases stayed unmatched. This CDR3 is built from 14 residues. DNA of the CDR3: TGTGCCAGCAGCTTGGGACAGGGGGCTAGGGAAGCTTTCTTT. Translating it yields CASSLGQGAREAFF.

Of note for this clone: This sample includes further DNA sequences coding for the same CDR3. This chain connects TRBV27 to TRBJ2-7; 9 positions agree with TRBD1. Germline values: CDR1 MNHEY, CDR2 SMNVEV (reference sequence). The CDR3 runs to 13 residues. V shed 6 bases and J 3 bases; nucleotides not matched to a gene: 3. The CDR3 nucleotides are TGTGCCAGCAGCCTGGACAGGGGCTACGAGCAGTACTTC. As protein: CASSLDRGYEQYF.

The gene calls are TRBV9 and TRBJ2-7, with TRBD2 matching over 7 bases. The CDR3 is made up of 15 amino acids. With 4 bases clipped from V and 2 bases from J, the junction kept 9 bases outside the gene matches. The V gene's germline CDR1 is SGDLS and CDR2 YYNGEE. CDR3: CASSPGGTTAYEQYF. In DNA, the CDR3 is TGTGCCAGCAGCCCGGGCGGGACTACCGCCTACGAGCAGTACTTC.

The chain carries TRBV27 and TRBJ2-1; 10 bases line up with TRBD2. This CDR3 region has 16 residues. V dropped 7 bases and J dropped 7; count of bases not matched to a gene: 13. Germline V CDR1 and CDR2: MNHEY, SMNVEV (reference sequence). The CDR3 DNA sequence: TGTGCCAGCACCTCTCCTAGCGGGAGATCCTCAAATGAGCAGTTCTTC. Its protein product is CASTSPSGRSSNEQFF.

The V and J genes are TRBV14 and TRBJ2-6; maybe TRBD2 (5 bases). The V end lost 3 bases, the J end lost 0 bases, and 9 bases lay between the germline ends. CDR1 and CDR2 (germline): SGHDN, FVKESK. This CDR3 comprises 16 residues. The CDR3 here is CASSQIGSSGANVLTF. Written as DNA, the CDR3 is TGTGCCAGCAGCCAGATTGGGAGCTCTGGGGCCAACGTCCTGACTTTC.

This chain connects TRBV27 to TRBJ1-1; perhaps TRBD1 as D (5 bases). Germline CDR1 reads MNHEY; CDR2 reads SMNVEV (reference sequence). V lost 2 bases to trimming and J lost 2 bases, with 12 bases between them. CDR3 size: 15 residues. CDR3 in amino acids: CASSLRWTLNTEAFF. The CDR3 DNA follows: TGTGCCAGCAGTTTACGGTGGACACTTAACACTGAAGCTTTCTTT.

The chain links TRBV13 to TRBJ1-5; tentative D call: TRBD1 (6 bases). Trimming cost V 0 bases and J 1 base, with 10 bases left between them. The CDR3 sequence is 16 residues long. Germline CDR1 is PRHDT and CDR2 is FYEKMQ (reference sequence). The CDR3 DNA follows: TGTGCCAGCAGCTTAGGCGGCCAGGGGAGCAATCAGCCCCAGCATTTT. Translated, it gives CASSLGGQGSNQPQHF.

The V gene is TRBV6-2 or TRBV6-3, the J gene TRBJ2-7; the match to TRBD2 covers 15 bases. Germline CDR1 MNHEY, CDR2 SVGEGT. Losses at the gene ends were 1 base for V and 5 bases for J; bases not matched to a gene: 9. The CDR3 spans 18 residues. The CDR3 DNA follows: TGTGCCAGCAGTTACTACCCGGGACTAGCGGGAGGCGACCACGAGCAGTACTTC. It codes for CASSYYPGLAGGDHEQYF.

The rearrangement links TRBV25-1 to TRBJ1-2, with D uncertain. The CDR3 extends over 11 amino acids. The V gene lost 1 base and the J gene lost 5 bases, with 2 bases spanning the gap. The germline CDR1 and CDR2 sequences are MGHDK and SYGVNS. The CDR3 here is CASSESYGYTF. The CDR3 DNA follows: TGTGCCAGCAGTGAATCATATGGCTACACCTTC.

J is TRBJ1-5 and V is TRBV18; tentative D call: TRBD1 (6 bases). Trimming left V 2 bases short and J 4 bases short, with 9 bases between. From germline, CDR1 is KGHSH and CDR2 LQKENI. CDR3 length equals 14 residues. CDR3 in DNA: TGTGCCAGCTCACCAGAGGACAGAAATCAGCCCCAGCATTTT. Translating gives CASSPEDRNQPQHF.

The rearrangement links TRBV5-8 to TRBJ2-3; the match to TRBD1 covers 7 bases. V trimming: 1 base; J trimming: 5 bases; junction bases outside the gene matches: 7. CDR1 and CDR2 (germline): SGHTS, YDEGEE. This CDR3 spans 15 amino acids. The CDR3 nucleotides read TGTGCCAGCAGCTTGCCGGGACAGAGAATAGATACGCAGTATTTT. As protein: CASSLPGQRIDTQYF.

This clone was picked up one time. The CDR3 sequence: CASSIPNRGKGTEAFF. The CDR3, as DNA: TGTGCCAGTAGTATCCCAAACAGGGGAAAGGGCACTGAAGCTTTCTTT. V is TRBV19 and J is TRBJ1-1; 7 bases are a match to TRBD1. In germline, CDR1 is LNHDA, CDR2 SQIVND (reference sequence). After removal of 3 bases from V and 4 bases from J, the junction contained 11 bases not matched to a gene. This CDR3 contains 16 residues.

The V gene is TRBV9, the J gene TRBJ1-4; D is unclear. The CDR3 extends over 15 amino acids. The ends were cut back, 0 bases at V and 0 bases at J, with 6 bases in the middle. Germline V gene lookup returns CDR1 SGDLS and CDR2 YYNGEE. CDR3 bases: TGTGCCAGCAGCGTAGGTCAGGCAACTAATGAAAAACTGTTTTTT. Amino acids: CASSVGQATNEKLFF.